This T cell receptor beta chain stems from a study of shared clonotypes between healthy human individuals. At the level of the study: A couple of female and three male donors aged 18 to 49 were enrolled. Per donor, CD8 memory used one plate, CD8 naive used two, CD4 memory used three and CD4 naive used three.

Generated by immunoSEQ multiplex PCR, the TCRdb table keeps only in-frame clones and is missing some. The sample has about 2,100,000 clones; 85% to 95% are singletons. Germline loops: CDR1 MNHEY, CDR2 SMNVEV (reference sequence). There are 16 residues in the CDR3. The V end lost 2 bases, the J end lost 7 bases, and 18 bases lay between the germline ends. Only CD45RO-negative cells positively selected for CCR7 counted as naive CD8 cells, so terminally differentiated effector memory CD45RA+ cells were excluded. Specimen: naive CD8+ T cells from PBMCs. This chain connects TRBV27 to TRBJ2-1; D possibly corresponds to TRBD2 (6 bases). This TCR came from a man between 18 and 35 years old in good health. Some clones in this sample may be carry-over from other donors' samples. The CDR3: CASSLQLGTRPNEQFF. CDR3 nucleotide sequence: TGTGCCAGCAGTTTACAGTTGGGGACTCGGCCAAATGAGCAGTTCTTC.